This record concerns one T cell receptor (beta chain) sequence. Antigen unknown. This entry comes from a study of CD8 T cells in Susac syndrome. Points from the study as a whole: The relatively small number of individuals in the TCR sequencing and HLA analysis was acknowledged by the study.

Random hexamers were used to reverse transcribe the RNA input (about 0.45 to 1 ug). The immunoSEQ assay covered 54 Vbeta and 13 Jbeta segments for CDR3. TCRdb re-derived calls from the immunoSEQ multiplex PCR reads in MiXCR, one entry per CDR3 protein. The data show about 210,000 distinct CDR3 sequences, 85% to 95% seen once. TEMRA cells were FACS-enriched and CD8+ and CD4+ T cells negatively isolated. Germline CDR1 and CDR2: SEHNR and FQNEAQ (reference sequence). Trimming stripped 5 bases from V and 2 bases from J, with 18 bases between. The CDR3 has 16 amino acids. The receptor was derived from a human donor in good health. The sequencing input was CD4+ T cells from PBMCs. This sequence joins TRBV7-9 and TRBJ2-5; D gene unclear. DNA for the CDR3: TGTGCCAGCAGCCCCAGGAAGGGTGCGTTGCAAGAGACCCAGTACTTC. It encodes CASSPRKGALQETQYF.